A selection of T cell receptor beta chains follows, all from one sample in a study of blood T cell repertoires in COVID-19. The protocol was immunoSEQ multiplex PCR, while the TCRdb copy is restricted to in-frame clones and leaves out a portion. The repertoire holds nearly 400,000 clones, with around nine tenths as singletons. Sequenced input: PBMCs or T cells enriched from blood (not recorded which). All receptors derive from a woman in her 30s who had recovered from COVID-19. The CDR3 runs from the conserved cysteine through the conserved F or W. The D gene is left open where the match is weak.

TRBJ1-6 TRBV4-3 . TGCGCCAGCAGCCAAGAAGAGGAGGTGTCACCCCTCCACTTT CASSQEEEVSPLHF
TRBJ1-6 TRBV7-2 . TGTGCCAGCAGCTACTTCGCGGGGGACCATAATTCACCCCTCCACTTT CASSYFAGDHNSPLHF
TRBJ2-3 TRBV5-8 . TGTGCCAGCAGCACAACAGGGACCAGCACGCAGTATTTT CASSTTGTSTQYF
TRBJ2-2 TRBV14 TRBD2 TGTGCCAGCAGCCGACACCTAGCGGGGGGAACCACCGGGGAGCTGTTTTTT CASSRHLAGGTTGELFF
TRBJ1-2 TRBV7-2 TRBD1 TGTGCCAGCAGCTCTCCCGACAGGGCATTCTATGGCTACACCTTC CASSSPDRAFYGYTF
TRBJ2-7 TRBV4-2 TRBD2 TGTGCCAGCAGCCAAGAGCTAGCGGGAGATAACGAGCAGTACTTC CASSQELAGDNEQYF
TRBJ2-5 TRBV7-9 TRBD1 TGTGCCAGCAGATCCAGAGACAGGGTTGGTGAGACCCAGTACTTC CASRSRDRVGETQYF
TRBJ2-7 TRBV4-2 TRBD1 TGTGCCAGCAGCCAGCGGACAGGAACCTACGAGCAGTACTTC CASSQRTGTYEQYF
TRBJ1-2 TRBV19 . TGTGCCAGTAGTACCGGGGATGGCTATGGCTACACCTTC CASSTGDGYGYTF
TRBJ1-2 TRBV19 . TGTGCCAGTAGTGCCTGGACGGGAGCCTATGGCTACACCTTC CASSAWTGAYGYTF